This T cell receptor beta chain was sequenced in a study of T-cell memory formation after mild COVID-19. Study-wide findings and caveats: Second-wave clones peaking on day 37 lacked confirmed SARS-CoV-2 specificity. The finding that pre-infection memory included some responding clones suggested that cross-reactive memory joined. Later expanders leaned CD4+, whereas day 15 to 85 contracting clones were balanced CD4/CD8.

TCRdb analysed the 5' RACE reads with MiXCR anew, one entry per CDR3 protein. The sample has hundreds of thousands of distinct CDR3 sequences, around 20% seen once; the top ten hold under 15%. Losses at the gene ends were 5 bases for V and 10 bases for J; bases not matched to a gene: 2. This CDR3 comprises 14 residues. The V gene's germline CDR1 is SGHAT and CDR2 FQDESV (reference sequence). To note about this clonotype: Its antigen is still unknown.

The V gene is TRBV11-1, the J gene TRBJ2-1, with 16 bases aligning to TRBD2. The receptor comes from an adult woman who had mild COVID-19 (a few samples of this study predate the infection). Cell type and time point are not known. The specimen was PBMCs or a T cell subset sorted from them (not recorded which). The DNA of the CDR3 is TGTGCCAGCAGCGCGGGACTAGCGGGAGGGGAGCAGTTCTTC. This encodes CASSAGLAGGEQFF.